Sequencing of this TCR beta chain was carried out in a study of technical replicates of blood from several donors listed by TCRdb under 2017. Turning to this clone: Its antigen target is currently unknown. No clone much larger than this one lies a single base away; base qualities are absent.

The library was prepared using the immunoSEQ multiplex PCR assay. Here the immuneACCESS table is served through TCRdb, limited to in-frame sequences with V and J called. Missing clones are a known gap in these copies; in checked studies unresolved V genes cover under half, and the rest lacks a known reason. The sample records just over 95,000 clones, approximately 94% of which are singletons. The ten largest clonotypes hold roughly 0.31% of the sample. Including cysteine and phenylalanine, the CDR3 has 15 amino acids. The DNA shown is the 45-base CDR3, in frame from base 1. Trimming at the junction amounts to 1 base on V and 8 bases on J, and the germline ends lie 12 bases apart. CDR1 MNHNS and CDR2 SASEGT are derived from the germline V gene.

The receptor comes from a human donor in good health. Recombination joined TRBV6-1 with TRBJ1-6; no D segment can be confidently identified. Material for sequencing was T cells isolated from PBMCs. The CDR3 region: CASSEGPGLYSPLHF. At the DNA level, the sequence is TGTGCCAGCAGTGAAGGCCCGGGGTTGTATTCACCCCTCCACTTT.